The clone carrying this T cell receptor beta chain turned up a few times. This sample was included in a study of blood T cell repertoires in COVID-19. Study details: Samples representing acute and convalescent COVID-19 were sourced from the United States, Italy and Spain. PBMCs, B-cell-depleted T cells, or T cells provided the cDNA or gDNA that made up the material.

CDR3 length equals 12 residues. Looked up from germline, CDR1 is SGHRS and CDR2 is YFSETQ. V was trimmed by 5 bases and J by 6 bases, leaving 12 bases between them. As processed by the authors: Amplifying reference gene primers gave estimates of nucleated cell counts. Method: immunoSEQ multiplex PCR; TCRdb's copy keeps in-frame clones and lacks some. The V and J calls and clone size come from that table; D and trimming were worked out from the DNA. The table records over 150,000 clones, 85% to 90% of them present only once. This sequence joins TRBV5-1 and TRBJ2-7; tentative D call: TRBD2 (7 bases). The receptor comes from a man between 50 and 59 years old who had recovered from COVID-19. The sequencing input was peripheral blood. The CDR3 reads CASRYREGEQYF. For the CDR3, the DNA is TGCGCCAGCAGATACAGGGAGGGCGAGCAGTACTTC.